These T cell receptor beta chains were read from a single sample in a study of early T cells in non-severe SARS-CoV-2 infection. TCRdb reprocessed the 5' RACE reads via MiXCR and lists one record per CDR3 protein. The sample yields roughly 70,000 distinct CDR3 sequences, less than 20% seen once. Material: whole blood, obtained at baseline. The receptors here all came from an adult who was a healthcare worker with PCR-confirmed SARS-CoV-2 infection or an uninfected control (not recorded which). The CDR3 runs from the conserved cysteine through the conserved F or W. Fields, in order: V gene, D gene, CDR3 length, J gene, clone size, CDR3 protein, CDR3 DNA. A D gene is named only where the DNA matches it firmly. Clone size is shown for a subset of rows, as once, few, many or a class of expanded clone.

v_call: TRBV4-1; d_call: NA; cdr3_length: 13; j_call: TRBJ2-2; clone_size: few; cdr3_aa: CASSQEPTGELFF; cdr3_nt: TGCGCCAGCAGCCAAGAGCCCACCGGGGAGCTGTTTTTT
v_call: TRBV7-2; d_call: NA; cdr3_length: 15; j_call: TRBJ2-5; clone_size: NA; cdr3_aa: CASSLEWGHQETQYF; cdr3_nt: TGTGCCAGCAGCTTAGAATGGGGCCACCAAGAGACCCAGTACTTC
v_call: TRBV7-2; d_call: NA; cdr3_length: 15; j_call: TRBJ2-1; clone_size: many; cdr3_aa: CASSLFLGNSNEQFF; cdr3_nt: TGTGCCAGCAGCTTATTTTTGGGCAACTCCAATGAGCAGTTCTTC
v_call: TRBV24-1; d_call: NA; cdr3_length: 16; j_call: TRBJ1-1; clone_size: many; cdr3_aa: CATSVTETTFNTEAFF; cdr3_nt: TGTGCCACCAGTGTCACAGAGACGACTTTTAACACTGAAGCTTTCTTT
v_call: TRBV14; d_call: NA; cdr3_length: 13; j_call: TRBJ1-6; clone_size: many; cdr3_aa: CASSREAWSPLHF; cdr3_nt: TGTGCCAGCAGCCGAGAGGCGTGGTCACCCCTCCACTTT
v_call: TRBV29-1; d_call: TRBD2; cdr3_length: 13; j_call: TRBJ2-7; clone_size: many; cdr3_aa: CSARAGGRYEQYF; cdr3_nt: TGCAGCGCACGAGCGGGGGGGCGGTACGAGCAGTACTTC
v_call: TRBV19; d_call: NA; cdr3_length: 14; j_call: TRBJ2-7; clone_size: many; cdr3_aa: CASSITGAAHEQYF; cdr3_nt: TGTGCCAGTAGTATAACGGGGGCGGCCCACGAGCAGTACTTC
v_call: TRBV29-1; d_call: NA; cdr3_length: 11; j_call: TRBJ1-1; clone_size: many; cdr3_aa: CSVVTNTEAFF; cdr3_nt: TGCAGCGTTGTCACGAACACTGAAGCTTTCTTT
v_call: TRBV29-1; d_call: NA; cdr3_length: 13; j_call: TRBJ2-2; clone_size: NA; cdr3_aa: CSVEDRETGELFF; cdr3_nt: TGCAGCGTTGAAGACAGGGAAACCGGGGAGCTGTTTTTT
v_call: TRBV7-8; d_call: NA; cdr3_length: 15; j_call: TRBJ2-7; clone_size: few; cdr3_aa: CASSLADDRPYEQYF; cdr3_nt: TGTGCCAGCAGCTTAGCAGATGATCGTCCCTACGAGCAGTACTTC
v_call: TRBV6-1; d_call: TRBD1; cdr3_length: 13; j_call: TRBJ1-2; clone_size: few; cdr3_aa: CASRRTGNYGYTF; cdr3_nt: TGTGCCAGCAGACGGACAGGGAACTATGGCTACACCTTC
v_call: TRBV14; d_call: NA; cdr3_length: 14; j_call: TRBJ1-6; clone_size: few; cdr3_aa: CASSQDIRNSPLHF; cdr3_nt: TGTGCCAGCAGCCAAGACATACGTAATTCACCCCTCCACTTT
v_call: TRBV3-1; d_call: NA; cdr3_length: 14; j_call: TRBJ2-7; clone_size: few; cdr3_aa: CASSPRRLSPEQYF; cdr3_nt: TGTGCCAGCAGCCCCCGCCGGCTGTCTCCCGAGCAGTACTTC
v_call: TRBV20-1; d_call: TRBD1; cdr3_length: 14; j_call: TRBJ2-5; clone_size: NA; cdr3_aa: CSARGDRMRETQYF; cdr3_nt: TGCAGTGCTAGAGGGGACAGGATGCGAGAGACCCAGTACTTC
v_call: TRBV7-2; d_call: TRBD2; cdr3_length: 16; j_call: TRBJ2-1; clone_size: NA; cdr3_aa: CASSSQLAGAYNEQFF; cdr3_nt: TGTGCCAGCAGCTCGCAACTAGCGGGGGCCTACAATGAGCAGTTCTTC
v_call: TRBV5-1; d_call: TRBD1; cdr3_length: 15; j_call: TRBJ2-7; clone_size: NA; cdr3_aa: CASSWDRASRSEQYF; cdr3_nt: TGCGCCAGCAGCTGGGACAGGGCGTCTAGAAGCGAGCAGTACTTC